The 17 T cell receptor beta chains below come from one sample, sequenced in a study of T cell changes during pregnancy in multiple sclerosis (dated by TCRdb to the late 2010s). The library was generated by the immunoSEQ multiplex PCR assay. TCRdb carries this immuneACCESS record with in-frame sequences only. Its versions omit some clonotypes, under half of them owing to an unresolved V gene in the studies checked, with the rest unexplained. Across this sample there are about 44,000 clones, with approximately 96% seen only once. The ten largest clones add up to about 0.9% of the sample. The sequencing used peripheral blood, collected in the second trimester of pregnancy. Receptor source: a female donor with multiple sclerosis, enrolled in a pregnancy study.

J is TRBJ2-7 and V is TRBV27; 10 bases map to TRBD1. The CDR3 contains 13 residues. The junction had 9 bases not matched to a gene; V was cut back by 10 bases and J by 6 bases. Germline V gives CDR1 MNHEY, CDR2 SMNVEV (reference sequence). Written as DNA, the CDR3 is TGTGCCACGGGCGACAGGGGGCCCCTCGAGCAGTACTTC. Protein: CATGDRGPLEQYF.

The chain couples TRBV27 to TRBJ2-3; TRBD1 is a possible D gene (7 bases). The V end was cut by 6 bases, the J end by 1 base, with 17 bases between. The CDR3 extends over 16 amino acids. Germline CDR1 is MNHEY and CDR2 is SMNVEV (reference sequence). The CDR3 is CASRGWGRGGTDTQYF. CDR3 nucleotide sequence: TGTGCCAGCAGGGGATGGGGCAGGGGGGGCACAGATACGCAGTATTTT.

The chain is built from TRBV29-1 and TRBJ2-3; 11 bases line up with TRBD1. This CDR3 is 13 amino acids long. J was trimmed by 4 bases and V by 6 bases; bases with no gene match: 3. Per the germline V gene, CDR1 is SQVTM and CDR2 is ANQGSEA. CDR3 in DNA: TGCAGCGTCGGACAGGGGGCCCCAGATACGCAGTATTTT. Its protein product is CSVGQGAPDTQYF.

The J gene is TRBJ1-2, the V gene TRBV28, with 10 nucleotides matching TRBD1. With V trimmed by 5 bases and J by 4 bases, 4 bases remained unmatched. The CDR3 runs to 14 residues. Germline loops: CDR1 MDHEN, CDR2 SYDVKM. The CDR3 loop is CASSPGQGFYGYTF. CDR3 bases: TGTGCCAGCAGTCCGGGACAGGGGTTCTATGGCTACACCTTC.

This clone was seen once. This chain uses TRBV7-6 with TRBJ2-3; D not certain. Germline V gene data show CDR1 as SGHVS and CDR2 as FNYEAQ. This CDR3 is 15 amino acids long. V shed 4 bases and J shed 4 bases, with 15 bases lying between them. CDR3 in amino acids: CASSSMVSSPDTQYF. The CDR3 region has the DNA TGTGCCAGCAGCTCCATGGTGTCCAGTCCAGATACGCAGTATTTT.

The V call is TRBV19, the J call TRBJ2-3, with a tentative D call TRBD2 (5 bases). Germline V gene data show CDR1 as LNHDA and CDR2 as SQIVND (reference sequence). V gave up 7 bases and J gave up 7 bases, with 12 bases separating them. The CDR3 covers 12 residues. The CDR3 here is CASKDFTNTQYF. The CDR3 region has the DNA TGTGCCAGTAAGGACTTCACGAATACGCAGTATTTT.

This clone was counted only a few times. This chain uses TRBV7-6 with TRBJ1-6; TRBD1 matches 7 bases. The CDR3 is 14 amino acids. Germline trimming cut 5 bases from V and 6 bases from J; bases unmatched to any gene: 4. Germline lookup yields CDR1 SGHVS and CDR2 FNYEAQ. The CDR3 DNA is TGTGCCAGCAGCCTGGGACAGAGTAATTCACCCCTCCACTTT. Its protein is CASSLGQSNSPLHF.

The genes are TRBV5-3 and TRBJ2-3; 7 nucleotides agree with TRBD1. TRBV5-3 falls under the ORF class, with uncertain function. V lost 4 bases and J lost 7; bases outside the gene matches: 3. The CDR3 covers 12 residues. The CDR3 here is CARSRQGYTQYF. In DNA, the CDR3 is TGTGCCAGAAGCCGACAGGGATATACGCAGTATTTT.

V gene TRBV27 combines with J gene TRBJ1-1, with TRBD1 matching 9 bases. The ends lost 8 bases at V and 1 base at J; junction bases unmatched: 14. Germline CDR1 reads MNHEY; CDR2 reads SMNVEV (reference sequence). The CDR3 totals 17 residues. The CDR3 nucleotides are TGTGCCAGCCTCAAGGGGGGGACAGGGAGGAAGAACACTGAAGCTTTCTTT. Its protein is CASLKGGTGRKNTEAFF.

The CDR3: CASYNPPSGVFSYEQYF. CDR3 in DNA: TGTGCCAGCTATAATCCTCCGAGCGGGGTCTTCTCCTACGAGCAGTACTTC. J is TRBJ2-7 and V is TRBV6-4; 7 bases are shared with TRBD2. Germline V CDR1 and CDR2: MRHNA, SNTAGT. There are 17 residues in the CDR3. The J segment lost 0 bases and the V segment lost 8 bases, leaving 16 bases of the junction unmatched.

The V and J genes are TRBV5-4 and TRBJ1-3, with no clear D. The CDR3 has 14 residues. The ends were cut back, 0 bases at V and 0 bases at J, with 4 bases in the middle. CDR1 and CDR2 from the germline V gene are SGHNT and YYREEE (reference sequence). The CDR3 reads CASSLVHSGNTIYF. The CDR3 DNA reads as TGTGCCAGCAGCTTGGTTCACTCTGGAAACACCATATATTTT.

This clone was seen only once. CDR3 nucleotide sequence: TGCGCCAGCAGCAATCTTGCCGGGACAGTGAACACTGAAGCTTTCTTT. This gives the protein CASSNLAGTVNTEAFF. V is TRBV5-1 and J is TRBJ1-1; 7 bases line up with TRBD1. Unmatched junction bases numbered 9, after V lost 4 bases and J lost 0 bases. CDR1 is SGHRS and CDR2 is YFSETQ in the germline V gene. The CDR3 length is 16 residues.

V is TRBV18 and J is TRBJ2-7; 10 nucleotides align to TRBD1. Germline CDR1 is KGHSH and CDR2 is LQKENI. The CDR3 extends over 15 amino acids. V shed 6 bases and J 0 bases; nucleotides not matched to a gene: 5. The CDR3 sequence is CASSPDRGNSYEQYF. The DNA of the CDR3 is TGTGCCAGCTCGCCGGACAGGGGGAACTCCTACGAGCAGTACTTC.

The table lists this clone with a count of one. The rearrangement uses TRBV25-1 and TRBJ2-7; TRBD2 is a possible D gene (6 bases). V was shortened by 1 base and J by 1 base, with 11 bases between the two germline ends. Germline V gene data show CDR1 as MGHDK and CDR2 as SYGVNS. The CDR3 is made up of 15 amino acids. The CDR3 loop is CASSESGVLSYEQYF. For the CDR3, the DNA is TGTGCCAGCAGTGAATCGGGGGTTCTATCCTACGAGCAGTACTTC.

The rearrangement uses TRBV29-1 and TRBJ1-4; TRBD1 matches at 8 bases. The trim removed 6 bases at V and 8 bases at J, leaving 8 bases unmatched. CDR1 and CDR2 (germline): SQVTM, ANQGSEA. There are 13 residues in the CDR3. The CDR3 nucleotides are TGCAGCGTAGAGACAGGGGAGGGGGAAAAACTGTTTTTT. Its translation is CSVETGEGEKLFF.

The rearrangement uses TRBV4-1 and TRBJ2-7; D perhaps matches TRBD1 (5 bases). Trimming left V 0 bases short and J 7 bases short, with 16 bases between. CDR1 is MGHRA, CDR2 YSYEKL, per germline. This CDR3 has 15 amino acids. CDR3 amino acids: CASSQDGAGLGEQYF. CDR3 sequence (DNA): TGCGCCAGCAGCCAAGATGGAGCAGGGCTGGGGGAGCAGTACTTC.

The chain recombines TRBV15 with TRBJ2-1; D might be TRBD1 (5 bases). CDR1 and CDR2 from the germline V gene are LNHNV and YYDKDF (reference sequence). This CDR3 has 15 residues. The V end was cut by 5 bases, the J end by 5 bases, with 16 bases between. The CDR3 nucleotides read TGTGCCACCAGCGAAGGGGAACCCAGGGACAATGAGCAGTTCTTC. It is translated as CATSEGEPRDNEQFF.